One and the same sample provided the 30 T cell receptor beta chains below, sequenced in a study of shared clonotypes between healthy human individuals (dated by TCRdb to about 2020). Libraries were constructed by the immunoSEQ multiplex PCR assay. The source is immuneACCESS, and TCRdb retained only in-frame sequences with V and J called. Part of the clones is not carried over; for the studies checked, unresolved V genes explain less than half of this, and the remainder is unexplained. The sample table holds about 330,000 clones, of which around 86% were seen once. The ten top clones hold roughly 15% of the sample. Sequenced sample: memory CD8+ T cells sorted from blood. Interpreted using the paper, the cell subset or site label stands for: CD45RO+ cells pooled with CCR7-negative TemRA cells. All receptors come from a man aged 18 to 29 in good health.

This chain connects TRBV9 to TRBJ2-2; no firm D call. Germline CDR1 is SGDLS and CDR2 is YYNGEE. The length of the CDR3 is 13 residues. Trimming stripped 3 bases from V and 3 bases from J, with 6 bases between. CDR3 sequence reads: CASSDRYTGELFF. As DNA, the CDR3 is TGTGCCAGCAGCGACCGGTACACCGGGGAGCTGTTTTTT.

The chain recombines TRBV30 with TRBJ2-1, with TRBD2 matching 9 bases. Germline V gene lookup returns CDR1 GTSNPN and CDR2 SVGIG (reference sequence). The CDR3 is 17 residues long. V lost 0 bases, J lost 4 bases, and 10 bases stayed unmatched. The CDR3 loop is CAWSVGDSGRLYNEQFF. CDR3 sequence (DNA): TGTGCCTGGAGTGTAGGGGATAGCGGGAGACTGTACAATGAGCAGTTCTTC.

Comments on this clone: A far larger clone is just one base off, so this is likely a read error. J is TRBJ1-6 and V is TRBV7-2, with a weak D call TRBD1 (5 bases). The V end lost 1 base, the J end lost 7 bases, and 5 bases lay between the germline ends. The CDR3 has 13 amino acids. Germline assignment: CDR1 SGHTA and CDR2 FQGNSA. CDR3 DNA sequence: TGTGCCAGCAGCTTAGGGGGGAATTCACCCCTCCACTTT. This encodes CASSLGGNSPLHF.

This clone was counted between two and nine times. V is TRBV7-9 and J is TRBJ2-5; 7 bases are a match to TRBD1. The CDR3 is 15 residues long. CDR1 is SEHNR and CDR2 is FQNEAQ in the germline V gene (reference sequence). With V trimmed by 1 base and J by 5 bases, 7 bases remained unmatched. The DNA for the CDR3 is TGTGCCAGCAGCTTAGTACTAGGGGGCGAGGAGACCCAGTACTTC. Protein sequence: CASSLVLGGEETQYF. Looking up the rest from reference TRBV7-9 and TRBJ2-5 gives the full variable domain: DTGVSQNPRHKITKRGQNVTFRCDPISEHNRLYWYRQTLGQGPEFLTYFQNEAQLEKSRLLSDRFSAERPKGSFSTLEIQRTEQGDSAMYLCASSLVLGGEETQYFGPGTRLLVL.

This clone was seen a single time. The rearrangement joins TRBV11-2 to TRBJ1-3, with a possible D match to TRBD1 (5 bases). The length of the CDR3 is 15 residues. The germline CDR1 and CDR2 sequences are SGHAT and FQNNGV. Trimming took off 0 bases at V and 2 bases at J, with 8 bases between the two ends. Here the CDR3 reads CASSLEGLAGNTIYF. CDR3 nucleotide sequence: TGTGCCAGCAGCTTAGAGGGGCTGGCTGGAAACACCATATATTTT.

The rearrangement uses TRBV25-1 and TRBJ2-2; 7 positions agree with TRBD1. Germline CDR1 MGHDK, CDR2 SYGVNS. This CDR3 has 15 amino acids. The J segment lost 3 bases and the V segment lost 4 bases, leaving 5 bases of the junction unmatched. The CDR3: CASSVTGVYTGELFF. The CDR3, as DNA: TGTGCCAGCAGTGTTACAGGGGTTTACACCGGGGAGCTGTTTTTT.

The chain is built from TRBV11-2 and TRBJ1-4, with D perhaps TRBD1 (5 bases). The germline CDR1 and CDR2 sequences are SGHAT and FQNNGV. Trimming took off 1 base at V and 2 bases at J, with 17 bases between the two ends. The CDR3 is made up of 18 amino acids. The CDR3 sequence is CASSLGETAIRTNEKLFF. The DNA of the CDR3 is TGTGCCAGCAGCTTAGGCGAGACAGCAATAAGGACTAATGAAAAACTGTTTTTT. The whole variable domain, filled in from reference TRBV11-2 and TRBJ1-4, reads EAGVAQSPRYKIIEKRQSVAFWCNPISGHATLYWYQQILGQGPKLLIQFQNNGVVDDSQLPKDRFSAERLKGVDSTLKIQPAKLEDSAVYLCASSLGETAIRTNEKLFFGSGTQLSVL.

CDR3 sequence (DNA): TGTGCCAGCAGCTTCGGTACAGGAACCTACAATGAGCAGTTCTTC. Translating gives CASSFGTGTYNEQFF. This chain uses TRBV5-6 with TRBJ2-1; a possible D gene is TRBD1 (5 bases). Germline assignment: CDR1 SGHDT and CDR2 YYEEEE. The V end lost 2 bases, the J end lost 2 bases, and 11 bases lay between the germline ends. This CDR3 spans 15 amino acids.

J is TRBJ1-2 and V is TRBV7-9, with D perhaps matching TRBD1 (5 bases). The CDR3 runs to 14 residues. Trimming pared 5 bases from V and 3 bases from J, leaving 13 bases between. The V gene's germline CDR1 is SEHNR and CDR2 FQNEAQ (reference sequence). Written as DNA, the CDR3 is TGTGCCAGCAGCCTCCGGGGCAGGGACTATGGCTACACCTTC. It yields the protein CASSLRGRDYGYTF.

In this sample, this clone turned up once. This chain uses TRBV5-8 with TRBJ2-7, with 13 bases aligning to TRBD2. The V segment lost 4 bases and the J segment 0 bases; nucleotides outside the gene matches: 10. CDR1 SGHTS and CDR2 YDEGEE come from the germline V gene. The CDR3 length is 18 residues. CDR3 in amino acids: CASSPYWTSGGLSYEQYF. As DNA, the CDR3 is TGTGCCAGCAGCCCCTATTGGACTAGCGGGGGCCTCTCCTACGAGCAGTACTTC. The full variable domain, in which reference TRBV5-8 and TRBJ2-7 provide the parts outside the CDR3, is EAGVTQSPTHLIKTRGQQATLRCSPISGHTSVYWYQQALGLGLQFLLWYDEGEERNRGNFPPRFSGRQFPNYSSELNVNALELEDSALYLCASSPYWTSGGLSYEQYFGPGTRLTVT.

This chain connects TRBV27 to TRBJ2-7; weak D call: TRBD1 (5 bases). V lost 8 bases, J lost 0 bases, and 11 bases lay in between. The CDR3 is made up of 13 amino acids. CDR1 MNHEY and CDR2 SMNVEV come from the germline V gene (reference sequence). The CDR3 protein is CASHDSFSYEQYF. The CDR3 coding sequence is TGTGCCAGCCACGACAGTTTCTCCTACGAGCAGTACTTC.

The chain uses TRBV28 and TRBJ2-5; perhaps TRBD1 as D (5 bases). The CDR3 consists of 13 residues. Germline V gives CDR1 MDHEN, CDR2 SYDVKM. With 7 bases removed from V and 4 bases from J, the gap between germline ends came to 13 bases. CDR3 amino acids: CASTAGFRETQYF. CDR3 DNA sequence: TGTGCCAGCACCGCAGGGTTCCGAGAGACCCAGTACTTC.

The chain combines TRBV4-1 with TRBJ2-2, with D uncertain. CDR1 and CDR2 from the germline V gene are MGHRA and YSYEKL. The CDR3 loop spans 14 amino acids. Trimming stripped 4 bases from V and 7 bases from J, with 13 bases between. CDR3 sequence (DNA): TGCGCCAGCAGCCTCGCGGACGGCTTCGGGGAGCTGTTTTTT. It codes for CASSLADGFGELFF.

The chain combines TRBV6-5 with TRBJ2-3; TRBD2 agrees at 8 bases. The CDR3 spans 12 residues. V was pared by 5 bases and J by 5 bases, with 0 bases of the junction left unmatched. Germline V gives CDR1 MNHEY, CDR2 SVGAGI. The CDR3 DNA sequence: TGTGCCAGCAGTCTAGCGGGAGATACGCAGTATTTT. Translation: CASSLAGDTQYF.

This chain joins TRBV4-2 and TRBJ2-3; TRBD2 matches 11 bases. Trimming cost V 6 bases and J 2 bases; bases outside gene matches: 7. Looked up from germline, CDR1 is LGHNA and CDR2 is YNFKEQ. The CDR3 spans 16 residues. CDR3: CASSPLTSGTTDTQYF. The CDR3 DNA reads as TGTGCCAGCAGTCCTCTGACTAGCGGGACCACAGATACGCAGTATTTT.

The chain links TRBV4-3 to TRBJ2-7; D possibly corresponds to TRBD1 (5 bases). Per the germline V gene, CDR1 is LGHNA and CDR2 is YSLEER. The V end was cut by 0 bases, the J end by 2 bases, with 8 bases between. There are 14 residues in the CDR3. The CDR3 DNA sequence: TGCGCCAGCAGCCAAGATGACAGAACCTACGAGCAGTACTTC. Protein sequence: CASSQDDRTYEQYF.

V and J are TRBV4-3 and TRBJ2-2; D call uncertain. The CDR3 sequence is 13 residues long. CDR1 is LGHNA, CDR2 YSLEER, per germline. Trimming pared 4 bases from V and 5 bases from J, leaving 8 bases between. DNA of the CDR3: TGCGCCAGCAGCCCGTCTTGGACCGGGGAGCTGTTTTTT. Translated: CASSPSWTGELFF.

The gene calls are TRBV14 and TRBJ2-3, with D possibly being TRBD1 or TRBD2 (5 bases each). The CDR3 loop spans 15 amino acids. With 6 bases removed from V and 4 bases from J, the gap between germline ends came to 17 bases. CDR1 SGHDN and CDR2 FVKESK come from the germline V gene. The CDR3 here is CASSRTLARADTQYF. In nucleotides, the CDR3 is TGTGCCAGCAGTCGGACTCTTGCCAGGGCAGATACGCAGTATTTT. The entire variable domain, with the rest obtained from reference TRBV14 and TRBJ2-3, is as follows: EAGVTQFPSHSVIEKGQTVTLRCDPISGHDNLYWYRRVMGKEIKFLLHFVKESKQDESGMPNNRFLAERTGGTYSTLKVQPAELEDSGVYFCASSRTLARADTQYFGPGTRLTVL.

The genes are TRBV11-2 and TRBJ2-1; 9 bases are shared with TRBD2. Germline V gene lookup returns CDR1 SGHAT and CDR2 FQNNGV. Trimming took 1 base from V and 7 from J; bases not matched to a gene: 14. The CDR3 contains 18 residues. The CDR3: CASSLAVFAAGGRNEQFF. As DNA, the CDR3 is TGTGCCAGCAGCTTAGCTGTTTTTGCTGCGGGAGGGAGGAATGAGCAGTTCTTC.

This chain uses TRBV6-5 with TRBJ2-1; TRBD1 aligns across 7 bases. CDR3 length: 12 residues. The V segment lost 4 bases and the J segment 9 bases; nucleotides outside the gene matches: 3. The germline CDR1 and CDR2 sequences are MNHEY and SVGAGI. The CDR3 nucleotides read TGTGCCAGCAGTTTACAGGGGAGTGAGCAGTTCTTC. Amino acids: CASSLQGSEQFF.

The gene calls are TRBV6-5 and TRBJ2-1; no clear D. Germline-derived CDR1 and CDR2 are MNHEY and SVGAGI. V was shortened by 8 bases and J by 5 bases, with 13 bases between the two germline ends. This CDR3 spans 13 amino acids. The CDR3 DNA reads TGTGCCAGCTCCCCTCTCTGGCACAATGAGCAGTTCTTC. Translation gives CASSPLWHNEQFF.

The CDR3 region is CASSEGSRGLNEKLFF. Written as DNA, the CDR3 is TGTGCCAGCAGTGAAGGGTCGCGGGGCTTAAATGAAAAACTGTTTTTT. The chain recombines TRBV2 with TRBJ1-4; D perhaps matches TRBD1 (5 bases). CDR3 length: 16 residues. The germline gives CDR1 SNHLY, CDR2 FYNNEI. The ends were cut back, 1 base at V and 5 bases at J, with 14 bases in the middle.

The J gene is TRBJ1-6, the V gene TRBV6-5; D perhaps matches TRBD1 (6 bases). V shed 3 bases and J shed 8 bases, with 11 bases lying between them. Germline CDR1 reads MNHEY; CDR2 reads SVGAGI. There are 14 residues in the CDR3. CDR3 amino acids: CASSYFGGDSPLHF. CDR3 in DNA: TGTGCCAGCAGTTATTTCGGGGGCGATTCACCCCTCCACTTT.

This clone was seen just once. The chain joins TRBV5-1 to TRBJ2-1, with D hard to call. CDR1 and CDR2 (germline): SGHRS, YFSETQ. The CDR3 is 16 residues long. Trimming removed 0 bases from V and 3 bases from J, with 13 bases in between. The CDR3 reads CASSLEIRSSYNEQFF. CDR3 in DNA: TGCGCCAGCAGCTTGGAAATTCGGTCCAGCTACAATGAGCAGTTCTTC. Full variable domain (remainder filled in from reference TRBV5-1 and TRBJ2-1): KAGVTQTPRYLIKTRGQQVTLSCSPISGHRSVSWYQQTPGQGLQFLFEYFSETQRNKGNFPGRFSGRQFSNSRSEMNVSTLELGDSALYLCASSLEIRSSYNEQFFGPGTRLTVL.

The J gene is TRBJ2-1, the V gene TRBV6-5; D might be TRBD2 (5 bases). Germline CDR1 MNHEY, CDR2 SVGAGI. V was cut by 2 bases and J by 4 bases, with 12 bases left in between. CDR3 length equals 15 residues. For the CDR3, the DNA is TGTGCCAGCAGTTACAGCGGCAGCAAGTACAATGAGCAGTTCTTC. Amino acid sequence: CASSYSGSKYNEQFF.

Points on this clone: Other DNA sequences from this sample encode an identical CDR3 as well. The chain couples TRBV27 to TRBJ2-1; D is undetermined. CDR3 length: 11 amino acids. V gave up 2 bases and J gave up 7 bases, with 3 bases separating them. In germline, CDR1 is MNHEY, CDR2 SMNVEV (reference sequence). For the CDR3, the DNA is TGTGCCAGCAGTTTAGGAAATGAGCAGTTCTTC. As protein: CASSLGNEQFF.

This chain joins TRBV5-6 and TRBJ2-7; tentatively, D is TRBD1 or TRBD2 (6 bases each). The CDR3 contains 13 residues. Trimming took off 2 bases at V and 3 bases at J, with 9 bases between the two ends. The germline V gene has CDR1 SGHDT and CDR2 YYEEEE. The DNA for the CDR3 is TGTGCCAGCAGCTTCGGGGGCTTCTACGAGCAGTACTTC. Its translation is CASSFGGFYEQYF.

This clone was counted a few times. The chain combines TRBV9 with TRBJ1-2; D gene unclear. The CDR3 runs 15 residues. The V gene lost 0 bases and the J gene lost 4 bases, with 13 bases spanning the gap. Germline V gene data show CDR1 as SGDLS and CDR2 as YYNGEE. CDR3 in DNA: TGTGCCAGCAGCGTAGCGGGCATTCTTCGCTATGGCTACACCTTC. Amino acids: CASSVAGILRYGYTF.

This clone was detected once. This chain links TRBV4-1 with TRBJ2-2, with no clear D. CDR3 length: 12 amino acids. CDR1 and CDR2 (germline): MGHRA, YSYEKL. V lost 3 bases and J lost 7, with 6 bases in between. In DNA, the CDR3 is TGCGCCAGCAGCCACAGGTTCGGGGAGCTGTTTTTT. Protein sequence: CASSHRFGELFF.

In DNA form, the CDR3 reads TGTGCCAGCAGCTCCGGGACACGTAGGATTGAGCAGTTCTTC. This encodes CASSSGTRRIEQFF. The V gene is TRBV11-2, the J gene TRBJ2-1, with D perhaps matching TRBD1 (6 bases). The length of the CDR3 is 14 residues. The germline V gene encodes CDR1 SGHAT and CDR2 FQNNGV. V was cut by 4 bases and J by 9 bases, with 16 bases left in between. Using reference TRBV11-2 and TRBJ2-1 for the parts outside the CDR3, the full variable domain is EAGVAQSPRYKIIEKRQSVAFWCNPISGHATLYWYQQILGQGPKLLIQFQNNGVVDDSQLPKDRFSAERLKGVDSTLKIQPAKLEDSAVYLCASSSGTRRIEQFFGPGTRLTVL.